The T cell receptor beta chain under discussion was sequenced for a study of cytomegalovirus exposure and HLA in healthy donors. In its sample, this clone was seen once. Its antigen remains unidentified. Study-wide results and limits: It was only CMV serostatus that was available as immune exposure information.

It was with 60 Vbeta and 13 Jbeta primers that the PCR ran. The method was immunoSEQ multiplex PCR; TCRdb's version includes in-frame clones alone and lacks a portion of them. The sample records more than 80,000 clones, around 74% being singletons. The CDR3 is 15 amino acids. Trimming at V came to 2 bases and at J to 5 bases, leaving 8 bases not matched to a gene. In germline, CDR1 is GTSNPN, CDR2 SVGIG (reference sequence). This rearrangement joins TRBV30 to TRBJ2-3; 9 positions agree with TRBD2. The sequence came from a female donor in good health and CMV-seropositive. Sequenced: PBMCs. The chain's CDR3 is CAWSLAGAQRDTQYF. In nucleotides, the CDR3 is TGTGCCTGGAGTTTAGCGGGGGCCCAACGAGATACGCAGTATTTT.